This T cell receptor beta chain was obtained from a study of cytomegalovirus exposure and HLA in healthy donors. Broader study findings: Productive rates of about 87% or about 30% were seen for most TCR beta V segments in an earlier analysis. In a later analysis, TCR association rates varied by HLA locus: DRB1 most, HLA-C fewest. Later on, analysis showed that most CMV-associated TCR beta chains appeared to be HLA-restricted. A few CMV-associated chains proved CMV antigen-specific in vitro.

For this clone: Antigen unknown.

PCR was performed using 60 Vbeta and 13 Jbeta primers. The method was immunoSEQ multiplex PCR; TCRdb's version includes in-frame clones alone and lacks a portion of them. Seen here are under 250,000 clones, 70% to 85% observed once, and the top ten hold approximately 3.9%. The CDR3 length is 17 residues. Per germline, CDR1 SNHLY and CDR2 FYNNEI. The V gene end was trimmed by 6 bases and the J gene end by 6 bases; junction bases not matched to a gene: 10. This clonotype was obtained from a male donor in good health and CMV-seronegative. The rearrangement links TRBV2 to TRBJ2-1; 14 nucleotides match TRBD2. Source material: PBMCs. CDR3 sequence: CASRPGLAGGLINEQFF. DNA for the CDR3: TGTGCCAGCAGGCCCGGACTAGCGGGAGGATTAATCAATGAGCAGTTCTTC.